This T cell receptor beta chain was recorded in a study of shared clonotypes between healthy human individuals. From germline, CDR1 is KGHSH and CDR2 LQKENI. This CDR3 is 15 amino acids long. The J segment lost 10 bases and the V segment lost 8 bases, leaving 16 bases of the junction unmatched. The protocol was immunoSEQ multiplex PCR, while the TCRdb copy is restricted to in-frame clones and leaves out a portion. The table shows some 2,500,000 clones, with 85% to 95% occurring only once. This clone was observed a single time. This chain joins TRBV18 and TRBJ2-1, with 8 bases that match TRBD2. The origin of this receptor is a man aged 18-30 years in good health. Some clones in this sample may be carry-over from other donors' samples. Input material: naive CD4+ T cells from PBMCs. Subset of the sample: CD45RA+ positively selected. The CDR3 loop is CASLRPGGPLDEQFF. For the CDR3, the DNA is TGTGCCAGCCTCCGACCGGGAGGGCCTTTGGACGAGCAGTTCTTC.